Here is one T cell receptor (beta chain) with its context. This clone appeared a few times. Its binding antigen is unknown. Within one base of it there is no much larger clone, and no base qualities were kept. The cohort comprised 550 to 700 healthy bone marrow donors. At the time of sampling, every cohort member was nominally healthy, though immune exposures that went unrecorded were likely present. The donor tested CMV seropositive and was one of the 289 seropositive cohort members. Every donor gave a peripheral blood sample, and the peripheral blood mononuclear cells from that sample were used for TCR beta sequencing. The Qiagen DNeasy Blood Extraction Kit was used to extract genomic DNA from the blood cell samples. Trimming at the junction amounts to 5 bases on V and 4 bases on J, and the germline ends lie 11 bases apart. CDR1 and CDR2, per the germline V gene, are SGHTA and FQGNSA. Including cysteine and phenylalanine, the CDR3 has 13 amino acids. Left in the record is the CDR3 DNA by itself, 39 bases read in frame from the first base.

Libraries were made using the immunoSEQ multiplex PCR assay. For the multiplex PCR, a mixture combining 60 forward primers for TCR Vbeta segments and 13 reverse primers for TCR Jbeta segments was used. Amplification of the CDR3 region of rearranged TCR beta genes was performed with a multiplex PCR assay on genomic DNA. The amplified TCR beta libraries were sequenced on the Illumina HiSeq System as 87-base-pair reads. In the original analysis: In a later analysis, 77 million or so unique TCR beta chains were counted across the 650 to 750 repertoires, and roughly 11 million of these chains were shared by at least two donors. To remove PCR and sequencing errors, raw reads were error-corrected and collapsed into unique sequences using a nearest-neighbor algorithm that merged closely related sequences. To assign V, D and J gene segments, CDR3 sequences were aligned to IMGT reference sequences. For a sequence to be retained, a match of at least six nucleotides to both a V gene segment and a J gene segment was required. A rearrangement was called productive if the CDR3 had no stop codons and remained in frame with V and J, and every other rearrangement was called non-productive. Following IMGT convention, CDR3 was defined as the stretch from the second conserved V-encoded cysteine up to the conserved J-encoded phenylalanine. The earlier analysis of 587 of the donors excluded any sequence lacking an unambiguous match to a single V gene segment. An earlier analysis of approximately 590 of the donors classified V segments as functional when productive rearrangements were above 56.7% and as segregating when the standard deviation between donors was above 5%. To diagnose cytomegalovirus status from the catalog of TCR beta chain sequences, a statistical classification framework was built. V and J gene assignment, in a later analysis, came from comparing TCR nucleotide sequences with IMGT/GENE-DB human TR gene sequences. A later analysis assigned CDR3 sequences and most-parsimonious VDJ recombination scenarios with the TCRdist pipeline. A later analysis defined each TCR beta chain by its CDR3 amino acid sequence plus V-gene family, and excluded reads lacking a unique V-gene family. As a way to deal with suspected cross-contamination and a sequencing artifact, a later analysis dropped 450 to 600 nucleotide sequences that were highly shared and had low generation probability. In a later analysis, a clonal expansion index was calculated for each public chain from normalized within-repertoire ranks of inferred template counts. In a later analysis, generation probabilities were computed with a VDJ recombination model fitted to out-of-frame rearrangements, and the resulting probabilities were checked against IGoR. In a later analysis, hypergeometric tests were used to score TCR-TCR, TCR-HLA and TCR-CMV co-occurrence, with a repertoire-size bias correction applied to TCR pairs. To estimate false discovery rates, a later analysis permuted the HLA or CMV assignments 20 times. In a later analysis, co-occurring TCRs were grouped with DBSCAN, and TCRdist sequence similarity was added when clustering was performed within HLA-allele-positive subsets. Repertoires with fewer than 30,000 or more than 120,000 public chains were left out of co-occurrence clustering, as were about five repertoires with anomalous nucleotide sharing. Here the immuneACCESS table is served through TCRdb, limited to in-frame sequences with V and J called. Missing clones are a known gap in these copies; in checked studies unresolved V genes cover under half, and the rest lacks a known reason. From that table come the V and J calls and clone size; the DNA was used to work out D and trimming. Across this sample there are 100,000 to 150,000 clones, with 74% seen only once. The ten largest clones represent around 3.9% of the sample.

This sample is part of a study of cytomegalovirus exposure and HLA in healthy donors listed by TCRdb under 2017. Some background on the complete study: An earlier analysis of approximately 590 of the donors reported 250 to 300 Gb of sequence data and 117 million unique TCR beta sequences from about 200 million T cells. An early release covering roughly 640 HLA-typed donors comprised around 300 gigabases of sequencing data and some 79 million unique TCR sequences. The genetic ancestry cluster associated with self-reported Caucasian donors included around 76% of the 300 to 400 genotyped donors. The study aimed to test whether cataloging public T cell receptors could reveal signatures of past pathogen exposure. The T cell repertoires of 666 subjects were profiled by immunosequencing and related to cytomegalovirus serostatus. Besides the first cohort of 550 to 750 subjects, a separate validation cohort made up of over 100 different subjects was used. To predict cytomegalovirus infection status, the study brought together high-throughput TCR immunosequencing, statistical association of individual TCRs with disease status, and machine learning. To study patterns of TCR occurrence, a later analysis re-analyzed previously published TCR beta repertoires from 550 to 800 donors and added high-resolution HLA genotyping. In the later analysis, no new phenotypic data were used to find candidate immune exposures; instead, reliance was placed on TCR beta sequences and their occurrence across donors. To decide whether each TCR beta V gene segment behaved as functional or pseudogenic, an earlier analysis of nearly 600 of the donors relied on high-throughput TCR beta sequencing. Alongside the repertoire data, information on donor age, sex, ethnicity and CMV serostatus was compiled. In a later genetic analysis, genome-wide SNP genotypes for about three fifths of the roughly 670 donors were used, and that subset was treated as a discovery cohort. All discovery cohort repertoires had been generated on a single sequencing platform. HLA typing included class I and class II loci at four-digit resolution. Typing coverage varied by locus: about 629-640 donors for A, B, C, DRB1 and DQB1; about 520 for DQA1; more than 600 for DPA1; 400 to 480 for DPB1. Because of strong linkage in the cohort, roughly five DR-DQ haplotypes were treated as single units for association and clustering. On average, approximately 250,000 unique TCR beta nucleotide sequences were sequenced per donor among about 400 genotyped donors of the cohort, with roughly 18% of those sequences being non-productive. Points the paper makes about the study in general: Because counts were too low, more than 15 rarely observed V segments, including chromosome 9 orphons, were excluded from the earlier analysis of around 640 of the donors. A later analysis reported that several top co-occurrence clusters appeared linked to parvovirus B19, influenza, CMV and Epstein-Barr virus. In a later analysis, TCR association rates were found to vary across HLA loci, with the most associated TCRs seen for DRB1 alleles and the fewest for HLA-C alleles. In this cohort, only TCR beta chains were sequenced, and detectable features were limited by the absence of alpha or paired-chain data. Across donors, most TCR sequences were observed very rarely, whereas some public TCRs were present in many individuals. According to the authors, the approach could potentially be generalized to other disease states and immunological phenotypes. A later analysis associated about 18,000 TCR beta sequences with specific HLA alleles at a false discovery rate of 0.05. A few of the identified cytomegalovirus-associated TCR beta chains were confirmed in vitro to be specific for cytomegalovirus antigens. In a later analysis, most CMV-associated TCR beta chains were found to appear HLA-restricted, with HLA associations seemingly driven largely by CMV exposure. Some IMGT-functional V segments, including TRBV6-2 and TRBV6-3, could not be distinguished by the 87-base-pair reads and were therefore excluded. A group of highly shared sequence variants was considered likely to be a technical artifact of the sequencing pipeline. Because some donors lacked HLA typing at each locus, the association tests relied only on the typed subset. A later genetic analysis reported fewer N-insertions in productive TCRs among donors in an Asian-associated ancestry cluster than the 666-donor mean. In a later analysis, HLA-associated TCR beta chains were found to be more clonally expanded and to have lower generation probabilities than equally common non-associated chains. Correlated functional status among segregating V segments might be attributable to linkage disequilibrium, but an unknown experimental factor could not be ruled out. When HLA alleles, especially DR and DQ, strongly co-occurred, TCR associations were difficult to assign to individual alleles. In an earlier analysis of 500 to 650 of the donors, most TCR beta V segments appeared in productive rearrangements about 87% or about 30% of the time, broadly matching IMGT annotations. In both the original and validation cohorts, the classifier was reported to diagnose cytomegalovirus status with high specificity and sensitivity. In a later genetic analysis, a missense DCLRE1C variant was associated with V-gene and J-gene trimming of TCR beta chains, and the association was replicated in an independent cohort. Presence/absence analyses assumed roughly uniform sequencing depth across donors, an assumption that may not hold. A total of fewer than 200 TCR beta chains were listed by the study as associated with cytomegalovirus. CMV serostatus was the only immune exposure information available for the cohort. A further reported finding was that TCR beta sequences accurately predicted the HLA-A and HLA-B alleles for most subjects in the first cohort.

The TCR originated in a woman aged 45-59 years in good health and CMV-seropositive. Sequencing was carried out using PBMCs. This chain is built from TRBV7-2 and TRBJ1-2; the D gene is perhaps TRBD1, from 6 matching bases. The nucleotide sequence is given as TGTGCCAGCAGCCCCCAGGGGTTCTATGGCTACACCTTC. This encodes CASSPQGFYGYTF.